This T cell receptor beta chain was sequenced for a study of cytomegalovirus exposure and HLA in healthy donors. Study results and caveats: Cytomegalovirus status was reportedly diagnosed by the classifier with high specificity and sensitivity. Trimming of TCR beta V- and J-genes showed a link, identified in a later analysis, to a missense DCLRE1C variant. Rarity marked most TCR sequences, yet some public TCRs occurred in many donors.

In germline, CDR1 is MDHEN, CDR2 SYDVKM. This CDR3 is built from 14 residues. With V trimmed by 6 bases and J by 5 bases, 9 bases remained unmatched. Donors showed nominal health when sampled, although they likely had unrecorded immune exposures. The PCR employed 60 Vbeta primers together with 13 Jbeta primers. Libraries were prepared by immunoSEQ multiplex PCR; TCRdb keeps only in-frame clonotypes and omits some of them. In the table there are a few hundred thousand clones, just over 75% of which are singletons. This clone has only a few counts. Its antigen is not known. The sequencing input was PBMCs. This clonotype was sampled from an older woman in good health and CMV-seropositive. V is TRBV28 and J is TRBJ1-1; TRBD1 matches 7 bases. The CDR3 DNA follows: TGTGCCAGCAGAGGAGGGGGCACGAGTACTGAAGCTTTCTTT. This codes for CASRGGGTSTEAFF.